This T cell receptor (beta chain) was recovered during a study of blood T cell repertoires in COVID-19. On the study more broadly: The samples span acute and convalescent COVID-19 from the United States, Italy and Spain.

Concerning this clone: Other DNA sequences in this specimen translate into the identical CDR3.

Enrolment of Seattle patients took place during active infection, and they were followed longitudinally. Original analysis: Cell counts per sample came from amplifying reference gene primers. Sequencing used immunoSEQ multiplex PCR; TCRdb keeps in-frame clones, though not all of them. V, J and clone size are taken as reported in that table, and D and trimming were inferred from the DNA itself. The sample includes about 370,000 clones, 89% seen only once; the top ten take around 3%. Sequencing was carried out using peripheral blood. The TCR comes from a woman in her twenties or thirties with COVID-19, enrolled during active disease.

The chain's CDR3 is CASSIGGGSGANVLTF. The CDR3 nucleotides read TGTGCCAGTAGTATAGGAGGGGGCTCTGGGGCCAACGTCCTGACTTTC. This chain uses TRBV19 with TRBJ2-6, with D perhaps TRBD1 (6 bases). The CDR3 contains 16 residues. CDR1 is LNHDA and CDR2 is SQIVND in the germline V gene (reference sequence). With 1 base removed from V and 0 bases from J, the gap between germline ends came to 7 bases.